This TCR beta chain was retrieved from a study of CD8 T cells in ankylosing spondylitis. General study points: Within ankylosing spondylitis blood, a TCR beta motif made up of several highly homologous variants appeared to be characteristic.

Using its own MiXCR run on the 5' RACE reads, TCRdb lists one record per CDR3 protein. The profile covers 270,000 or so distinct CDR3 sequences, with over 15% appearing a single time and about a third taken by the ten largest. From germline, CDR1 is MNHEY and CDR2 SVGAGI. CDR3 length: 15 residues. The V and J ends lost 0 bases and 0 bases respectively, with 8 bases between them. With respect to this clonotype: The antigen remains unidentified.

Sequencing was performed on blood, either unsorted or a sorted T cell fraction (not recorded which). The source of this sequence is a male donor with ankylosing spondylitis or in good health (not recorded which). This rearrangement joins TRBV6-5 to TRBJ1-1; unclear D gene. The CDR3 sequence is CASSYSAVMNTEAFF. The CDR3 coding sequence is TGTGCCAGCAGTTACTCGGCGGTGATGAACACTGAAGCTTTCTTT.